The rows below give T cell receptor beta chains drawn from one sample of a study of blood T cell repertoires in COVID-19. The repertoire was sequenced with immunoSEQ multiplex PCR; TCRdb's copy has only in-frame clones and lacks some. The sample holds tens of thousands of clones, 75% to 90% seen once. The sample taken for sequencing was peripheral blood. The receptor set was obtained from a human donor in a cohort sampled during active COVID-19. Each CDR3 is given with its conserved first and last residue. The order of the fields is CDR3 length, clone size, D gene, J gene, V gene, CDR3 DNA, CDR3 protein. A D gene is named only where the DNA matches it firmly. Clone sizes are given selectively: once, few, many, or a class where the clone is expanded.

CDR3 length: 16; clone size: NA; D gene: NA; J gene: TRBJ1-2; V gene: TRBV9; CDR3 DNA: TGTGCCAGCAGCTCCCTACGAGGGGGGACTAGCGTCGGCTACACCTTC; CDR3 protein: CASSSLRGGTSVGYTF
CDR3 length: 14; clone size: NA; D gene: TRBD2; J gene: TRBJ2-7; V gene: TRBV6-5; CDR3 DNA: TGTGCCAGCAGACTTAGCGGGGGGGCACGGGAGCAGTACTTC; CDR3 protein: CASRLSGGAREQYF
CDR3 length: 15; clone size: few; D gene: TRBD1; J gene: TRBJ2-3; V gene: TRBV28; CDR3 DNA: TGTGCCAGCAGCCAAACACAGGGGGGTACAGATACGCAGTATTTT; CDR3 protein: CASSQTQGGTDTQYF
CDR3 length: 13; clone size: NA; D gene: NA; J gene: TRBJ2-7; V gene: TRBV6-2/TRBV6-3; CDR3 DNA: TGTGCCAGCAGCCGAATCCGAGGGTCAGAGCAGTACTTC; CDR3 protein: CASSRIRGSEQYF
CDR3 length: 17; clone size: few; D gene: TRBD2; J gene: TRBJ2-1; V gene: TRBV10-1; CDR3 DNA: TGCGCCAGCAGTGGCCTAGCGGGAGTCAGGGGAATCAATGAGCAGTTCTTC; CDR3 protein: CASSGLAGVRGINEQFF
CDR3 length: 16; clone size: NA; D gene: TRBD2; J gene: TRBJ2-3; V gene: TRBV13; CDR3 DNA: TGTGCCGGGCGGGAGGGCCTCGCTGGGGGCACAGATACGCAGTATTTT; CDR3 protein: CAGREGLAGGTDTQYF
CDR3 length: 14; clone size: few; D gene: NA; J gene: TRBJ2-1; V gene: TRBV5-4; CDR3 DNA: TGTGCCAGCAGCTTGGTCGCAGGCGACAATGAGCAGTTCTTC; CDR3 protein: CASSLVAGDNEQFF
CDR3 length: 19; clone size: NA; D gene: NA; J gene: TRBJ2-2; V gene: TRBV3-1/TRBV3-2; CDR3 DNA: TGTGCCAGCAGCCAAGGCCCCTTCGCGGGTCTCGCGAACACCGGGGAGCTGTTTTTT; CDR3 protein: CASSQGPFAGLANTGELFF
CDR3 length: 14; clone size: NA; D gene: NA; J gene: TRBJ1-4; V gene: TRBV2; CDR3 DNA: TGTGCCAGCAGTGAAGCGCGTCAAGAAAGTTATCTGTTTTTT; CDR3 protein: CASSEARQESYLFF
CDR3 length: 12; clone size: NA; D gene: NA; J gene: TRBJ2-3; V gene: TRBV4-3; CDR3 DNA: TGCGCCAGCAGCCAATACGGGGATACGCAGTATTTT; CDR3 protein: CASSQYGDTQYF
CDR3 length: 17; clone size: NA; D gene: NA; J gene: TRBJ2-7; V gene: TRBV5-4; CDR3 DNA: TGTGCCAGCAGCTTTCCCGCACAGGGCCGTTCCCCCTACGAGCAGTACTTC; CDR3 protein: CASSFPAQGRSPYEQYF
CDR3 length: 13; clone size: once; D gene: NA; J gene: TRBJ2-7; V gene: TRBV4-2; CDR3 DNA: TGTGCCAGCAGCCAAGATCGAGAATCCGAGCAGTACTTC; CDR3 protein: CASSQDRESEQYF
CDR3 length: 14; clone size: NA; D gene: NA; J gene: TRBJ1-1; V gene: TRBV7-2; CDR3 DNA: TGTGCCAGCAGCTTATTCACCCAGGGGCCTGAAGCTTTCTTT; CDR3 protein: CASSLFTQGPEAFF
CDR3 length: 15; clone size: NA; D gene: NA; J gene: TRBJ1-5; V gene: TRBV7-9; CDR3 DNA: TGTGCCAGCAGCTTAGGTACTTATAGCAATCAGCCCCAGCATTTT; CDR3 protein: CASSLGTYSNQPQHF